The 25 T cell receptor beta chains below were found in one sample sequenced in a study of blood T cells in healthy people across ages. A sample-barcoded 5' primer and a J-beta primer mix were used in a second PCR of roughly 6 to 12 cycles. TCRdb processed the 5' RACE reads anew with MiXCR; each CDR3 protein has one entry. The sample includes over 450,000 distinct CDR3 sequences, nearly 25% seen only once; the top ten take roughly 9.4%. These data were likewise used in another study, on T cells of mothers and their children.

The specimen was blood. The source of these receptors is a boy aged 5-17 years in good health.

A note on this clonotype: The junction departs from the called germline gene at one end, perhaps through a read error. This chain joins TRBV7-6 and TRBJ2-2; TRBD1 aligns across 8 bases. The CDR3 is 16 amino acids. The germline gives CDR1 SGHVS, CDR2 FNYEAQ. DNA for the CDR3: TGTGCCAACAGCTTAGCTGCGGACAGGGTGCCCGGGGAGCTGTTTTTT. This translates into CANSLAADRVPGELFF.

The gene calls are TRBV28 and TRBJ2-3; D assignment may be TRBD1 or TRBD2 (5 bases each). Germline CDR1 reads MDHEN; CDR2 reads SYDVKM. Trimming left V 2 bases short and J 2 bases short, with 14 bases between. The CDR3 extends over 16 amino acids. This CDR3 reads CASSLRGPGNTDTQYF. The CDR3 DNA is TGTGCCAGCAGTTTAAGGGGCCCGGGGAACACAGATACGCAGTATTTT.

The chain recombines TRBV28 with TRBJ2-3; D may be TRBD2 (5 bases). The V gene's germline CDR1 is MDHEN and CDR2 SYDVKM. The CDR3 extends over 12 amino acids. V shed 11 bases and J shed 5 bases, with 14 bases lying between them. CDR3 DNA sequence: TGTGCCTCAACCCGGGCGGGAGATACGCAGTATTTT. Translated, it gives CASTRAGDTQYF.

The chain joins TRBV6-4 to TRBJ2-3, with TRBD2 matching over 13 bases. This CDR3 region has 16 residues. Trimming cost V 8 bases and J 4 bases; bases outside gene matches: 9. Germline V CDR1 and CDR2: MRHNA, SNTAGT. CDR3 protein: CASHERTSGSSDTQYF. The CDR3 DNA reads as TGTGCCAGCCACGAAAGGACTAGCGGGAGCTCAGATACGCAGTATTTT.

This rearrangement joins TRBV21-1 to TRBJ2-3; the table names TRBD2, a call not compared with the DNA. TRBV21-1 is flagged as a pseudogene. The CDR3 sequence is 15 residues long. CDR3 sequence reads: CAGGKPAGEGYTQYF. For the CDR3, the DNA is TGTGCCGGCGGCAAGCCGGCAGGCGAGGGATATACGCAGTATTTT.

The chain carries TRBV6-6 and TRBJ2-5, with 9 nucleotides matching TRBD1. The DNA end lines up better with TRBJ2-7; the J call may be wrong. CDR3 length: 15 residues. Germline CDR1 MNHNY, CDR2 SVGAGI (reference sequence). CDR3 nucleotide sequence: TGTGCCAGCAGTTACCCTGTGGGACAGGGCTACGAGCAGTACTTC. This translates into CASSYPVGQGYEQYF.

V is TRBV6-1 and J is TRBJ2-1, with 12 bases matching TRBD2. V lost 6 bases and J lost 4; bases outside the gene matches: 7. The CDR3 is 16 amino acids. The germline V gene has CDR1 MNHNS and CDR2 SASEGT. The CDR3 loop reads CASRTSGRGEYNEQFF. The CDR3 nucleotides read TGTGCCAGCAGGACTAGCGGGAGAGGGGAGTACAATGAGCAGTTCTTC.

For the CDR3, the DNA is TGTGCCAGTGCAGACTCTGGGGCCAACGTCCTGACTTTC. Residues: CASADSGANVLTF. The rearrangement links TRBV2 to TRBJ2-6; D call uncertain. With 9 bases removed from V and 0 bases from J, the gap between germline ends came to 6 bases. CDR3 length equals 13 residues. Germline V gives CDR1 SNHLY, CDR2 FYNNEI.

This clonotype occurred a few times. This rearrangement joins TRBV11-2 to TRBJ2-5, with 10 bases that match TRBD1. The tail of the sequence fits TRBJ2-1 better, so the J call may be wrong. The CDR3 is 14 amino acids. The germline gives CDR1 SGHAT, CDR2 FQNNGV. The CDR3 reads CASSPWDRGNEQFF. In nucleotides, the CDR3 is TGTGCCAGCAGCCCTTGGGACAGGGGAAATGAGCAGTTCTTC.

This clonotype was picked up a small number of times. This chain connects TRBV18 to TRBJ2-4; 7 bases map to TRBD1. The ends lost 5 bases at V and 7 bases at J; junction bases unmatched: 5. Germline CDR1 KGHSH, CDR2 LQKENI. The CDR3 is 13 residues long. CDR3 sequence reads: CASSAGTENIQYF. In DNA, the CDR3 is TGTGCCAGCTCAGCCGGGACAGAGAACATTCAGTACTTC.

Details on this clonotype: A much more abundant neighbour one base away suggests this may be a read error. This rearrangement joins TRBV5-1 to TRBJ2-5; TRBD2 matches 7 bases. The CDR3 is 15 amino acids. In germline, CDR1 is SGHRS, CDR2 YFSETQ. CDR3 protein: CASSLLAESRETHYF. The DNA for the CDR3 is TGCGCCAGCAGCTTGCTAGCGGAGAGCCGAGAGACCCACTACTTC.

V usage is TRBV12-3 or TRBV12-4 and J usage is TRBJ1-1; no clear D gene. Trimming shortened V by 4 bases and J by 2 bases, and 11 bases separated the two germline ends. The CDR3 has 14 residues. The DNA of the CDR3 is TGTGCCAGCAGTTATCCTCCCCTAAACACTGAAGCTTTCTTT. The encoded protein is CASSYPPLNTEAFF.

The chain employs TRBV29-1 and TRBJ1-1, with 9 bases fitting TRBD1. With V trimmed by 7 bases and J by 3 bases, 9 bases remained unmatched. The CDR3 runs 14 residues. CDR1 is SQVTM, CDR2 ANQGSEA, per germline. As DNA, the CDR3 is TGCAGCGGGTCCGTGACAGGGGGGGACACTGAAGCTTTCTTT. It translates to CSGSVTGGDTEAFF.

The chain couples TRBV6-2 or TRBV6-3 to TRBJ2-5; D is uncertain. Per the germline V gene, CDR1 is MNHEY and CDR2 is SVGEGT. CDR3 length: 13 residues. The germline V and J ends were trimmed by 3 bases and 3 bases, with 8 bases remaining between them. CDR3 sequence (DNA): TGTGCCAGCAGTTATGGCCCGGAAGAGACCCAGTACTTC. Translated: CASSYGPEETQYF.

This clonotype appeared a few times. This chain connects TRBV10-3 to TRBJ2-7; 7 bases are shared with TRBD1. CDR1 is ENHRY, CDR2 SYGVKD, per germline. CDR3 length equals 13 residues. J gave up 1 base and V 7 bases, and 4 bases lay outside the gene matches. The CDR3 nucleotides read TGTGCCATCACAGGGGGACAATCCTACGAGCAGTACTTC. Protein sequence: CAITGGQSYEQYF.

The rearrangement uses TRBV29-1 and TRBJ1-4; D may be TRBD1 (5 bases). The CDR3 is made up of 13 amino acids. Trimming cost V 4 bases and J 4 bases, with 10 bases left between them. Germline-derived CDR1 and CDR2 are SQVTM and ANQGSEA. The CDR3 here is CSVAWRGNEKLFF. The CDR3 DNA reads TGCAGCGTTGCTTGGAGGGGTAATGAAAAACTGTTTTTT.

The rearrangement links TRBV7-3 to TRBJ2-6, with D possibly TRBD1 on 6 matching bases. Trimming pared 2 bases from V and 4 bases from J, leaving 9 bases between. In germline, CDR1 is SGHTA, CDR2 FQGTGA. The length of the CDR3 is 15 residues. CDR3 region: CASSLQGPGANVLTF. The CDR3 DNA is TGTGCCAGCAGCTTACAGGGGCCCGGGGCCAACGTCCTGACTTTC.

The gene calls are TRBV20-1 and TRBJ1-5; TRBD1 agrees at 7 bases. Germline V lookup: CDR1 DFQATT, CDR2 SNEGSKA (reference sequence). This CDR3 has 15 residues. V gave up 2 bases and J gave up 5 bases; unmatched junction bases: 9. CDR3 sequence reads: CSARSRLGGDQPQHF. The CDR3 DNA reads as TGCAGTGCTAGAAGTAGATTAGGGGGCGATCAGCCCCAGCATTTT.

The chain is built from TRBV12-3 or TRBV12-4 and TRBJ1-1, with TRBD1 as a possible D gene (5 bases). This CDR3 contains 14 residues. Trimming took off 6 bases at V and 5 bases at J, with 16 bases between the two ends. In DNA form, the CDR3 reads TGTGCCAGCAGGACGGGGGGACGAGGAACTGAAGCTTTCTTT. Protein: CASRTGGRGTEAFF.

The chain links TRBV7-2 to TRBJ2-5, with D perhaps matching TRBD1 (5 bases). Germline CDR1 SGHTA, CDR2 FQGNSA. The V end was cut by 3 bases, the J end by 2 bases, with 10 bases between. This CDR3 spans 14 amino acids. CDR3 protein: CASSFAGNQETQYF. DNA of the CDR3: TGTGCCAGCAGCTTCGCAGGGAATCAAGAGACCCAGTACTTC.

This clonotype was seen more than once but under ten times. The chain uses TRBV11-2 and TRBJ1-4; the D gene is possibly TRBD1 (5 bases). Germline V gene lookup returns CDR1 SGHAT and CDR2 FQNNGV. This CDR3 comprises 17 residues. The V end was cut by 1 base, the J end by 8 bases, with 20 bases between. The CDR3 here is CASSLGQALIWDEKLFF. CDR3 in DNA: TGTGCCAGCAGCTTAGGGCAGGCTCTAATTTGGGACGAAAAACTGTTTTTT.

There are a few counts of this clonotype. The chain uses TRBV2 and TRBJ2-7; TRBD1 agrees at 9 bases. There are 17 residues in the CDR3. Germline CDR1 SNHLY, CDR2 FYNNEI. Germline trimming cut 7 bases from V and 0 bases from J; bases unmatched to any gene: 13. For the CDR3, the DNA is TGTGCCAGCAAAACGGACAGGGGATTGGGGGGCTCCTACGAGCAGTACTTC. Translating it yields CASKTDRGLGGSYEQYF.

The chain couples TRBV29-1 to TRBJ2-3; 9 nucleotides align to TRBD1. This CDR3 region has 14 residues. Trimming at V came to 7 bases and at J to 5 bases, leaving 10 bases not matched to a gene. The germline V gene encodes CDR1 SQVTM and CDR2 ANQGSEA. The CDR3 loop is CSASGTGIQDTQYF. Here the CDR3 DNA reads TGCAGCGCCTCCGGGACAGGGATCCAAGATACGCAGTATTTT.

This clonotype was seen a few times. The chain links TRBV28 to TRBJ2-7, with D possibly being TRBD2 (5 bases). This CDR3 has 15 amino acids. Trimming cost V 0 bases and J 1 base, with 10 bases left between them. Germline-derived CDR1 and CDR2 are MDHEN and SYDVKM. The CDR3 loop reads CASSLWPAESYEQYF. DNA of the CDR3: TGTGCCAGCAGTTTATGGCCAGCGGAGTCCTACGAGCAGTACTTC.

The CDR3 DNA is TGCAGTGCTAGCCCAGGGAGTTGGGGATATCAGCCCCAGCATTTT. Translated: CSASPGSWGYQPQHF. J is TRBJ1-5 and V is TRBV20-1; a weak D match, TRBD1 (5 bases). Trimming pared 3 bases from V and 5 bases from J, leaving 17 bases between. Looked up from germline, CDR1 is DFQATT and CDR2 is SNEGSKA (reference sequence). This CDR3 has 15 amino acids.